This T cell receptor (beta chain) was identified during a study of T-cell memory formation after mild COVID-19. Study-level findings and limits: The study found contracting CD4+ clones mainly in CM and EM and contracting CD8+ clones in EMRA. Second-wave clones reaching peak frequency on day 37 lacked confirmed SARS-CoV-2 specificity. The study detected some responding clones in pre-infection memory, suggesting cross-reactive memory joined.

Concerning this clonotype itself: Its antigen is unidentified.

Researchers used 5'RACE with constant-segment primers to make TCR alpha and TCR beta cDNA libraries that carry sample barcodes and UMIs. TCRdb recomputed calls from the 5' RACE reads with MiXCR, one row per CDR3 protein. The sample has about 210,000 distinct CDR3 sequences; 27% are singletons. Germline-derived CDR1 and CDR2 are SGDLS and YYNGEE. The CDR3 extends over 16 amino acids. Unmatched junction bases numbered 5, after V lost 3 bases and J lost 0 bases. This chain links TRBV9 with TRBJ2-1; 8 nucleotides agree with TRBD2. The source is an adult woman who had mild COVID-19 (a few samples of this study predate the infection). Cell type and time point are not known. Sequenced sample: PBMCs or a T cell subset sorted from them (not recorded which). The DNA of the CDR3 is TGTGCCAGCAGCGCCTTAGCGGGAAACTCCTACAATGAGCAGTTCTTC. As protein: CASSALAGNSYNEQFF.